These 2 T cell receptor beta chains were all obtained from the same sample, sequenced in a study of blood T cells in healthy people across ages. PCR was performed a second time for roughly 6 to 12 cycles using a sample-barcoded 5' primer and a J-beta primer mix. TCRdb ran MiXCR on the 5' RACE reads and lists one entry per CDR3 protein. The sample yields about 1.1 million distinct CDR3 sequences, more than 30% seen once. The sample taken for sequencing was blood. The receptors stem from a man aged 18 to 29 in good health.

The chain links TRBV6-1 to TRBJ1-2; possibly TRBD1 for D (6 bases). V lost 1 base and J 0 bases, leaving 9 bases between the germline ends. This CDR3 is built from 15 residues. From germline, CDR1 is MNHNS and CDR2 SASEGT. The CDR3 region is CASSEVGTPNYGYTF. CDR3 DNA sequence: TGTGCCAGCAGTGAAGTAGGGACACCTAACTATGGCTACACCTTC.

This clonotype was recorded a few times. The CDR3 DNA reads as TGCAGTGCTAGTCGGTACAGGGACACTGAAGCTTTCTTT. As protein: CSASRYRDTEAFF. This chain uses TRBV20-1 with TRBJ1-1, with a weak D call TRBD1 (6 bases). The CDR3 spans 13 residues. With 3 bases removed from V and 3 bases from J, the gap between germline ends came to 11 bases. The germline gives CDR1 DFQATT, CDR2 SNEGSKA (reference sequence).